The 7 T cell receptor beta chains listed next were all sequenced from one sample in a study of cytomegalovirus exposure and HLA in healthy donors. Primers: 60 Vbeta forward and 13 Jbeta reverse. TCRdb's table, derived via immunoSEQ multiplex PCR, lists solely in-frame clones and lacks some. Here the sample spans tens of thousands of clones, about 66% being singletons. The sequenced sample consisted of PBMCs. The receptors here all came from a male donor in good health and CMV-seropositive.

The J gene is TRBJ1-1, the V gene TRBV6-5; D unclear. Germline V gene lookup returns CDR1 MNHEY and CDR2 SVGAGI. V lost 0 bases, J lost 12 bases, and 8 bases lay in between. The CDR3 sequence is 11 residues long. The CDR3 sequence: CASSYSRDTFF. The CDR3, as DNA: TGTGCCAGCAGTTACTCTCGTGACACTTTCTTT.

The rearrangement joins TRBV2 to TRBJ2-1; 7 bases align to TRBD1. This CDR3 is 14 amino acids long. Germline CDR1 SNHLY, CDR2 FYNNEI. With V trimmed by 5 bases and J by 8 bases, 9 bases remained unmatched. The CDR3 region is CASSPETGAHEQFF. CDR3 in DNA: TGTGCCAGCAGTCCCGAAACAGGGGCCCATGAGCAGTTCTTC.

This chain links TRBV18 with TRBJ2-7; TRBD2 matches at 11 bases. CDR3 length: 16 residues. V shed 3 bases, J shed 3 bases, and the junction held 7 bases outside the gene matches. Germline CDR1 KGHSH, CDR2 LQKENI. CDR3 sequence reads: CASSPSGLAGGYEQYF. For the CDR3, the DNA is TGTGCCAGCTCACCGTCAGGGCTAGCGGGAGGCTACGAGCAGTACTTC.

The table lists this clone with a few counts. The chain employs TRBV5-1 and TRBJ2-7; 10 bases are shared with TRBD2. Germline values: CDR1 SGHRS, CDR2 YFSETQ. The CDR3 sequence is 17 residues long. The trim removed 0 bases at V and 2 bases at J, leaving 8 bases unmatched. CDR3 in amino acids: CASSLAHQREGAYEQYF. The CDR3 DNA reads TGCGCCAGCAGCTTGGCCCACCAGCGGGAGGGAGCCTACGAGCAGTACTTC.

Concerning this clone itself: At one boundary the junction diverges from the germline segment, which might be a read error. The sample carries other DNA sequences with the same CDR3. This chain links TRBV6-4 with TRBJ1-2; TRBD1 is a possible D gene (5 bases). CDR3 length equals 14 residues. The germline gives CDR1 MRHNA, CDR2 SNTAGT. The CDR3 loop reads CASSDRGEGYGYTF. The CDR3 region has the DNA TGTGCCAGTAGTGATCGAGGGGAGGGATATGGCTACACCTTC.

This chain uses TRBV7-8 with TRBJ2-2; 12 bases are shared with TRBD2. The CDR3 length is 17 residues. The junction had 9 bases not matched to a gene; V was cut back by 5 bases and J by 5 bases. The V gene's germline CDR1 is SGHVS and CDR2 FQNEAQ. The CDR3 protein is CASSRLAGGPRTGELFF. Here the CDR3 DNA reads TGTGCCAGCAGCCGCCTAGCGGGAGGGCCTAGGACCGGGGAGCTGTTTTTT.

There are a few counts of this clone. The rearrangement links TRBV7-8 to TRBJ1-5; no clear D gene. V lost 3 bases to trimming and J lost 4 bases, with 10 bases between them. This CDR3 is built from 14 residues. In germline, CDR1 is SGHVS, CDR2 FQNEAQ. CDR3: CASSFAASNQPQHF. The CDR3 nucleotides are TGTGCCAGCAGCTTTGCGGCAAGTAATCAGCCCCAGCATTTT.